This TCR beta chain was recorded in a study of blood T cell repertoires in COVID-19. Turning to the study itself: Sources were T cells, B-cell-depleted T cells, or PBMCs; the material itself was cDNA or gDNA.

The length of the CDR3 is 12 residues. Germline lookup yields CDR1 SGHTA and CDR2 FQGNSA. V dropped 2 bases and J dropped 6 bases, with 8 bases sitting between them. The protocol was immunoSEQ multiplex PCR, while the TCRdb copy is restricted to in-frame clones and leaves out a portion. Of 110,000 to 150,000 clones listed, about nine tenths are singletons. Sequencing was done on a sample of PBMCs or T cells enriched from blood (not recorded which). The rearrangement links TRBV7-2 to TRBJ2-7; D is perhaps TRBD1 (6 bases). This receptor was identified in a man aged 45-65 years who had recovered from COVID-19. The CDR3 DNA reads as TGTGCCAGCAGCTTAACAGGGTCCGAGCAGTACTTC. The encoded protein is CASSLTGSEQYF.